This TCR beta chain was found in a study of control samples from healthy donors and cancer patients. Repertoires were generated with immunoSEQ multiplex PCR, while TCRdb's copy carries only in-frame clones and drops some. The sample has roughly 120,000 clones, approximately 88% seen once. The CDR3 is 13 residues long. V was trimmed by 0 bases and J by 3 bases, leaving 6 bases between them. Germline assignment: CDR1 SGDLS and CDR2 YYNGEE. Sequenced sample: PBMCs. The chain employs TRBV9 and TRBJ1-1, with D unresolved. The sequence derives from a woman aged 60 to 75 with lung cancer. The CDR3 reads CASSVGPDTEAFF. For the CDR3, the DNA is TGTGCCAGCAGCGTAGGTCCGGACACTGAAGCTTTCTTT.